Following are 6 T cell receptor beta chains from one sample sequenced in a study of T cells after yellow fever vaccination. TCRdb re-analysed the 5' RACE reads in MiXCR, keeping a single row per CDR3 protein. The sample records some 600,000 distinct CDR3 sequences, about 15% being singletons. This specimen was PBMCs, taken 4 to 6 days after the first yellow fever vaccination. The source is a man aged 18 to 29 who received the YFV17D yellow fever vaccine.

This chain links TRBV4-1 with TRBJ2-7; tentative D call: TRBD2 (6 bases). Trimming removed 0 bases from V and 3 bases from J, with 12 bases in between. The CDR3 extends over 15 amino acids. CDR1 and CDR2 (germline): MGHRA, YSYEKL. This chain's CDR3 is CASSQDGQGLYEQYF. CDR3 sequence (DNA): TGCGCCAGCAGCCAAGATGGGCAGGGACTCTACGAGCAGTACTTC.

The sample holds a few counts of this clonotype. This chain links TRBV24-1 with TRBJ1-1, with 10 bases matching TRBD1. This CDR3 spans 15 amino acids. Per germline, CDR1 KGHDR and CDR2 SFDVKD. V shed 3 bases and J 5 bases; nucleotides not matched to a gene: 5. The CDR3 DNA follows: TGTGCCACCAGTGATGCCGGGACAGGGGCTACTGAAGCTTTCTTT. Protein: CATSDAGTGATEAFF.

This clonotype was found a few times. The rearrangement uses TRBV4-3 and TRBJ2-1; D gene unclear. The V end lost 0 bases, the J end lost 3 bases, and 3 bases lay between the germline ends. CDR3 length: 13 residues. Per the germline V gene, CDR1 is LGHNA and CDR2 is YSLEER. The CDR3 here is CASSQEHYNEQFF. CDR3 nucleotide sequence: TGCGCCAGCAGCCAAGAACACTACAATGAGCAGTTCTTC.

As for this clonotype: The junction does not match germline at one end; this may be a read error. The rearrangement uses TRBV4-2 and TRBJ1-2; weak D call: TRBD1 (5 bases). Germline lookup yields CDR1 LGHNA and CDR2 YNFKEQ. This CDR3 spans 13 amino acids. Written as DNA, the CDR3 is TGTGCCAGGAGCCCGGGGCAATGGTATGGCTACACCTTC. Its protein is CARSPGQWYGYTF.

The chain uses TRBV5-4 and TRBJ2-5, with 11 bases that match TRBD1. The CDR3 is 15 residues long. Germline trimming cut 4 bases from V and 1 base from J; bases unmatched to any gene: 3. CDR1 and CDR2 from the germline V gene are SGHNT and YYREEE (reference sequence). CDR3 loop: CASSRGQGGQETQYF. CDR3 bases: TGTGCCAGCAGCCGGGGACAGGGGGGCCAAGAGACCCAGTACTTC.

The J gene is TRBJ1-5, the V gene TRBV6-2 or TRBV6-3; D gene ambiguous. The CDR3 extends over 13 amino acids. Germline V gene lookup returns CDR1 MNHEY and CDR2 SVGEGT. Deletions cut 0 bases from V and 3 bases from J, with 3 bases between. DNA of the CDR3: TGTGCCAGCAGTTACTCGTTCAATCAGCCCCAGCATTTT. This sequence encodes CASSYSFNQPQHF.